The clone carrying this TCR beta chain showed up just a few times. Its matching antigen is unknown. The study enrolled patients aged 18 to 65 with newly diagnosed hyperthyroidism of under 2 months' duration. Lactation, pregnancy, other autoimmune disease or uncontrolled infection led to exclusion of patients. There were TCR beta CDR3 regions amplified from RNA transcripts. During a first-round RT-PCR of the TCR CDR3, the HTBI primer set was used. TCRdb processed the multiplex PCR reads anew with MiXCR; each CDR3 protein has one entry. The table includes around 700,000 distinct CDR3 sequences, approximately 19% detected once. The length of the CDR3 is 13 residues. The germline V and J ends were trimmed by 6 bases and 5 bases, with 14 bases remaining between them. From germline, CDR1 is DFQATT and CDR2 SNEGSKA (reference sequence). This sample stems from a study of T cells in Graves' hyperthyroidism and ophthalmopathy.

Findings of the study overall: In simple terms, a model built on 13 V-J features told ophthalmopathy apart from stable hyperthyroidism. Ophthalmopathy prediction by the model preceded onset by a median about 6.3 months.

This clonotype was obtained from a woman between 50 and 59 years old with Graves' hyperthyroidism that later progressed to Graves' ophthalmopathy. Sequenced material: blood. The V and J genes are TRBV20-1 and TRBJ1-5; D is unresolved. The CDR3 region is CSATQRLDQPQHF. The CDR3 nucleotides read TGCAGTGCAACCCAACGGTTAGATCAGCCCCAGCATTTT.